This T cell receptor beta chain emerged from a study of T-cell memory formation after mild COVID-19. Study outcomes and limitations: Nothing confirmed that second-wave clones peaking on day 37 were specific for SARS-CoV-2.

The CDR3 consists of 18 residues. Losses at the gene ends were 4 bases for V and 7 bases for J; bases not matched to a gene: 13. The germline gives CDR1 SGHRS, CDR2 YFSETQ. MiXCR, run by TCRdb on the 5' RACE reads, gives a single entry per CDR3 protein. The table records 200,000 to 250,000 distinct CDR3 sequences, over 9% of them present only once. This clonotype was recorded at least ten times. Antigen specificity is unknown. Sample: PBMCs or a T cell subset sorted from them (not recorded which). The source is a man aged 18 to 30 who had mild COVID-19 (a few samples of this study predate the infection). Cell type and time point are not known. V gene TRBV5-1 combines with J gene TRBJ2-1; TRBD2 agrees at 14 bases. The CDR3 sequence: CASSPNAGTSGGRNEQFF. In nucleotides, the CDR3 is TGCGCCAGCAGCCCGAATGCCGGGACTAGCGGGGGACGGAATGAGCAGTTCTTC.